The 2 T cell receptor beta chains below come from one sample, sequenced in a study of shared clonotypes between healthy human individuals. Sequenced by immunoSEQ multiplex PCR; TCRdb stores in-frame clones only, minus some. The profile covers 1,500,000 or so clones, with approximately 98.5% appearing a single time and approximately 0.4% taken by the ten largest. The sequenced sample consisted of naive CD4+ T cells sorted from blood. Subset meaning: CD45RA+ positively selected. The source of these receptors is a young man in good health.

The rearrangement joins TRBV5-1 to TRBJ2-7; maybe TRBD2 (5 bases). CDR1 is SGHRS and CDR2 is YFSETQ in the germline V gene. Deletions cut 1 base from V and 5 bases from J, with 10 bases between. The CDR3 is 13 amino acids. The CDR3 DNA reads as TGCGCCAGCAGCTTGCGGGGTTCCGACGAGCAGTACTTC. The encoded protein is CASSLRGSDEQYF.

The genes are TRBV7-7 and TRBJ2-2, with 9 bases identical to TRBD1. V shed 3 bases and J 5 bases; nucleotides not matched to a gene: 4. Germline V CDR1 and CDR2: SSHAT, FNYEAQ (reference sequence). There are 15 residues in the CDR3. This chain's CDR3 is CASSFRTGATGELFF. Written as DNA, the CDR3 is TGTGCCAGCAGCTTCAGGACAGGGGCGACCGGGGAGCTGTTTTTT.